This T cell receptor (beta chain) was profiled in a study of blood T cell repertoires in COVID-19 (dated by TCRdb to 2018 to 2020). For the study in its entirety: The collaborator samples originated in the United States, Italy and Spain and spanned the acute and convalescent phases of COVID-19. Where available, HLA class I and class II types were obtained from metadata supplied by the sample provider rather than from assay-based typing. The dataset comprised deeply sampled blood TCRbeta repertoires from subjects exposed to, actively infected with, or recovered from COVID-19. A de-identified subject ID, COVID-19 status, age in years and sex were almost always included in the sample metadata. The repertoires were released in a freely available public database intended as a resource for research on the immune response to SARS-CoV-2. Samples were obtained from the ongoing ImmuneRACE study (first 160 participants) and from about 1,300 subjects provided by 6 global collaborators. The material from the prospective study consisted of cDNA or gDNA derived from T cells, B-cell-depleted T cells, or PBMCs. Study-wide findings and limitations: The quantity of clinical and demographic metadata differed by source and by participant and was supplied without curation.

TCRbeta CDR3 regions were amplified from genomic DNA by means of the immunoSEQ Assay, a bias-controlled multiplex PCR. The authors' pipeline ran thus. The number of nucleated cells in each sample was estimated from the amplification of reference gene primers within the assay. To quantify the absolute abundance of each unique TCRbeta CDR3 rearrangement, sequence reads were collapsed and filtered. Productive Simpson clonality was computed per sample as the square root of Simpson's diversity index over productive rearrangements. The immuneACCESS repertoire file appears here via TCRdb, limited to in-frame rearrangements. These files lack a portion of the clones; in checked studies, under half of the deficit traces to unresolved V genes, and the cause of the others is not known. V and J calls and clone size are copied from that table; D and trimming were computed from the DNA. This sample gives roughly 230,000 clones in total; about 85% of them show up just once. Around 0.97% of the sample is taken by the ten largest.

As for this clone: Its recognized antigen is unknown. There are no base qualities to consult, and no much larger clone falls within one base.

Each collaborating institution followed its own protocols to collect whole blood in K2EDTA tubes. For TCRbeta analysis, collaborators shipped samples as frozen whole blood, isolated PBMCs, or DNA extracted from either of those sample types. Trimming accounts for 1 base at V and 0 bases at J, while the number of junction bases matched to no gene is 5. CDR1 is given as SGHAT and CDR2 as FQNNGV, both from the germline V gene. The CDR3 goes from the cysteine to the phenylalanine over 16 residues. Just CDR3 DNA is preserved here, 48 bases in frame from base 1. The sequencing sample was made of peripheral blood. The origin of this receptor is a middle-aged man with acute or convalescent COVID-19. The sequence joins TRBV11-2 to TRBJ2-7, with 8 bases in between that match TRBD2. The sequenced DNA: TGTGCCAGCAGCTTAGTTTTCGGGACTAGCTCCTACGAGCAGTACTTC. This sequence encodes CASSLVFGTSSYEQYF.